The next 13 T cell receptor beta chains were all read from a single sample in a study of cytomegalovirus exposure and HLA in healthy donors. A multiplex PCR was run with 60 Vbeta primers and 13 Jbeta primers. This table comes from immunoSEQ multiplex PCR, and its TCRdb copy is limited to in-frame clones, with some not included. The ten most abundant clones cover roughly 1.7% of a sample with 55,000 to 85,000 clones. Sample: PBMCs. These receptors originate from a woman in her thirties in good health and CMV-seronegative.

The chain combines TRBV5-6 with TRBJ1-4; perhaps TRBD1 as D (5 bases). Deletions cut 2 bases from V and 8 bases from J, with 19 bases between. Germline CDR1 and CDR2: SGHDT and YYEEEE. The length of the CDR3 is 16 residues. In DNA, the CDR3 is TGTGCCAGCAGCTTATCCCAGGGTCCCATCGGGGAAAAACTGTTTTTT. Protein product: CASSLSQGPIGEKLFF.

The V call is TRBV29-1, the J call TRBJ2-7; 7 bases match TRBD2. Trimming removed 2 bases from V and 4 bases from J; junction bases left unmatched: 5. Germline lookup yields CDR1 SQVTM and CDR2 ANQGSEA. The CDR3 extends over 13 amino acids. The CDR3 spells CSVERQGGYEQYF. CDR3 bases: TGCAGCGTTGAACGGCAGGGAGGGTACGAGCAGTACTTC.

J is TRBJ1-6 and V is TRBV27; D ambiguous. V shed 2 bases and J shed 10 bases, with 12 bases lying between them. The germline gives CDR1 MNHEY, CDR2 SMNVEV (reference sequence). The CDR3 runs 14 residues. The CDR3 reads CASSLGPGSSPLHF. CDR3 DNA: TGTGCCAGCAGTTTAGGGCCGGGAAGCTCACCCCTCCACTTT.

The rearrangement links TRBV7-9 to TRBJ2-2, with D possibly being TRBD2 (6 bases). CDR1 and CDR2 (germline): SEHNR, FQNEAQ (reference sequence). Trimming left V 1 base short and J 7 bases short, with 19 bases between. The CDR3 is 17 amino acids. In DNA form, the CDR3 reads TGTGCCAGCAGCTTAGAGACCGGGGGACTTAGGGACGGGGAGCTGTTTTTT. This codes for CASSLETGGLRDGELFF. The full variable domain, in which reference TRBV7-9 and TRBJ2-2 provide the parts outside the CDR3, is DTGVSQNPRHKITKRGQNVTFRCDPISEHNRLYWYRQTLGQGPEFLTYFQNEAQLEKSRLLSDRFSAERPKGSFSTLEIQRTEQGDSAMYLCASSLETGGLRDGELFFGEGSRLTVL.

The V and J genes are TRBV30 and TRBJ2-3, with TRBD2 matching 12 bases. CDR3 length: 16 residues. V shed 5 bases and J 4 bases; nucleotides not matched to a gene: 10. CDR1 and CDR2 from the germline V gene are GTSNPN and SVGIG (reference sequence). The CDR3 here is CAWSSWTSGAADTQYF. CDR3 DNA: TGTGCCTGGTCCTCCTGGACTAGCGGGGCGGCAGATACGCAGTATTTT. The complete variable domain, with remaining parts taken from reference TRBV30 and TRBJ2-3, reads SQTIHQWPATLVQPVGSPLSLECTVEGTSNPNLYWYRQAAGRGLQLLFYSVGIGQISSEVPQNLSASRPQDRQFILSSKKLLLSDSGFYLCAWSSWTSGAADTQYFGPGTRLTVL.

The chain's CDR3 is CSVDPGTGSRREGYTF. As DNA, the CDR3 is TGCAGCGTTGACCCAGGAACAGGTTCCCGGAGGGAAGGCTACACCTTC. V gene TRBV29-1 combines with J gene TRBJ1-2, with a weak D call TRBD1 (5 bases). CDR3 length equals 16 residues. CDR1 is SQVTM, CDR2 ANQGSEA, per germline. V was cut by 3 bases and J by 8 bases, with 25 bases left in between.

The chain uses TRBV6-1 and TRBJ2-7; 10 bases match TRBD2. J gave up 1 base and V 6 bases, and 6 bases lay outside the gene matches. The CDR3 spans 15 residues. CDR1 and CDR2 (germline): MNHNS, SASEGT. CDR3 protein: CASRAGLAESYEQYF. The CDR3 DNA reads as TGTGCCAGCAGGGCAGGACTAGCGGAGTCCTACGAGCAGTACTTC.

The rearrangement links TRBV9 to TRBJ1-1, with 7 bases fitting TRBD1. V gave up 0 bases and J gave up 5 bases; unmatched junction bases: 7. Germline V gives CDR1 SGDLS, CDR2 YYNGEE. This CDR3 region has 15 residues. CDR3 in amino acids: CASSVGGGSGTEAFF. The CDR3 DNA is TGTGCCAGCAGCGTAGGAGGGGGCTCGGGGACTGAAGCTTTCTTT.

The chain combines TRBV13 with TRBJ2-7, with 11 bases matching TRBD1. CDR3 size: 15 residues. V shed 5 bases and J 2 bases; nucleotides not matched to a gene: 5. CDR1 and CDR2 from the germline V gene are PRHDT and FYEKMQ (reference sequence). CDR3 sequence: CASSRDRGAPYEQYF. The CDR3 DNA follows: TGTGCCAGCAGCCGGGACAGGGGGGCCCCCTACGAGCAGTACTTC.

The V and J genes are TRBV5-1 and TRBJ1-3, with D perhaps TRBD1 (5 bases). V was trimmed by 0 bases and J by 2 bases, leaving 12 bases between them. The CDR3 consists of 16 residues. Per germline, CDR1 SGHRS and CDR2 YFSETQ. The chain's CDR3 is CASSLAGQGAGNTIYF. The CDR3 coding sequence is TGCGCCAGCAGCTTGGCTGGGCAGGGTGCTGGAAACACCATATATTTT.

The V gene is TRBV4-1, the J gene TRBJ2-1; 12 bases line up with TRBD1. The CDR3 runs 16 residues. V dropped 3 bases and J dropped 7; count of bases not matched to a gene: 7. From germline, CDR1 is MGHRA and CDR2 YSYEKL. The CDR3 DNA follows: TGCGCCAGCAGCCAGAGGCCGGGACAGGGGGCGAATGAGCAGTTCTTC. Encoded protein: CASSQRPGQGANEQFF.

The chain carries TRBV10-3 and TRBJ2-1; D is unclear. V dropped 4 bases and J dropped 4 bases, with 11 bases sitting between them. Germline V lookup: CDR1 ENHRY, CDR2 SYGVKD. This CDR3 is 14 amino acids long. The CDR3 sequence: CAISGEKNYNEQFF. In DNA form, the CDR3 reads TGTGCCATCAGTGGCGAAAAGAATTACAATGAGCAGTTCTTC.

This chain uses TRBV19 with TRBJ2-1; 7 nucleotides agree with TRBD2. The CDR3 sequence is 16 residues long. Unmatched junction bases numbered 8, after V lost 5 bases and J lost 1 base. Germline CDR1 LNHDA, CDR2 SQIVND (reference sequence). The CDR3: CASSLLLARSYNEQFF. Written as DNA, the CDR3 is TGTGCCAGTAGTCTCCTACTAGCGAGGTCCTACAATGAGCAGTTCTTC.